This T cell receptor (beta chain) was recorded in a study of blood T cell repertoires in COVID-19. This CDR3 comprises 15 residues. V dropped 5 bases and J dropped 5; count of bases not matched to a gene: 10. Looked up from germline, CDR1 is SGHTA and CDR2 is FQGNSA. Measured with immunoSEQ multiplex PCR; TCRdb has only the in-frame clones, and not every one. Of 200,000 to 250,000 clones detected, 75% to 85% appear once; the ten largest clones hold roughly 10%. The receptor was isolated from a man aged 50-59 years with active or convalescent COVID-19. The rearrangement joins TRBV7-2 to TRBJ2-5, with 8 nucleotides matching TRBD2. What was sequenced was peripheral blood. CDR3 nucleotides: TGTGCCAGCAGCGAGTCCGGGACTAGTAGTGAGACCCAGTACTTC. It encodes CASSESGTSSETQYF.